These T cell receptor beta chains were read from a single sample in a study of yellow fever vaccine responses in identical twins. TCRdb itself ran the RT-PCR reads through MiXCR, one entry per CDR3 protein. This sample has about 700 distinct CDR3 sequences, with about 89% found just once. The sequences come from T cells from blood (PBMCs), unsorted or a sorted subset (not recorded which), collected before or after yellow fever vaccination (not recorded which). These receptors were taken from a female donor who received the yellow fever vaccine. CDR3s include the opening cysteine and the closing phenylalanine or tryptophan. The D gene is left open where the match is weak. Each size is once, few or many counts, or a class when the clone is expanded.

>TRBD1|TRBV10-1|TRBJ1-2|few
TGCGCCAGCAGTGAGGGACAGGGAAACTATGGCTACACCTTC
CASSEGQGNYGYTF